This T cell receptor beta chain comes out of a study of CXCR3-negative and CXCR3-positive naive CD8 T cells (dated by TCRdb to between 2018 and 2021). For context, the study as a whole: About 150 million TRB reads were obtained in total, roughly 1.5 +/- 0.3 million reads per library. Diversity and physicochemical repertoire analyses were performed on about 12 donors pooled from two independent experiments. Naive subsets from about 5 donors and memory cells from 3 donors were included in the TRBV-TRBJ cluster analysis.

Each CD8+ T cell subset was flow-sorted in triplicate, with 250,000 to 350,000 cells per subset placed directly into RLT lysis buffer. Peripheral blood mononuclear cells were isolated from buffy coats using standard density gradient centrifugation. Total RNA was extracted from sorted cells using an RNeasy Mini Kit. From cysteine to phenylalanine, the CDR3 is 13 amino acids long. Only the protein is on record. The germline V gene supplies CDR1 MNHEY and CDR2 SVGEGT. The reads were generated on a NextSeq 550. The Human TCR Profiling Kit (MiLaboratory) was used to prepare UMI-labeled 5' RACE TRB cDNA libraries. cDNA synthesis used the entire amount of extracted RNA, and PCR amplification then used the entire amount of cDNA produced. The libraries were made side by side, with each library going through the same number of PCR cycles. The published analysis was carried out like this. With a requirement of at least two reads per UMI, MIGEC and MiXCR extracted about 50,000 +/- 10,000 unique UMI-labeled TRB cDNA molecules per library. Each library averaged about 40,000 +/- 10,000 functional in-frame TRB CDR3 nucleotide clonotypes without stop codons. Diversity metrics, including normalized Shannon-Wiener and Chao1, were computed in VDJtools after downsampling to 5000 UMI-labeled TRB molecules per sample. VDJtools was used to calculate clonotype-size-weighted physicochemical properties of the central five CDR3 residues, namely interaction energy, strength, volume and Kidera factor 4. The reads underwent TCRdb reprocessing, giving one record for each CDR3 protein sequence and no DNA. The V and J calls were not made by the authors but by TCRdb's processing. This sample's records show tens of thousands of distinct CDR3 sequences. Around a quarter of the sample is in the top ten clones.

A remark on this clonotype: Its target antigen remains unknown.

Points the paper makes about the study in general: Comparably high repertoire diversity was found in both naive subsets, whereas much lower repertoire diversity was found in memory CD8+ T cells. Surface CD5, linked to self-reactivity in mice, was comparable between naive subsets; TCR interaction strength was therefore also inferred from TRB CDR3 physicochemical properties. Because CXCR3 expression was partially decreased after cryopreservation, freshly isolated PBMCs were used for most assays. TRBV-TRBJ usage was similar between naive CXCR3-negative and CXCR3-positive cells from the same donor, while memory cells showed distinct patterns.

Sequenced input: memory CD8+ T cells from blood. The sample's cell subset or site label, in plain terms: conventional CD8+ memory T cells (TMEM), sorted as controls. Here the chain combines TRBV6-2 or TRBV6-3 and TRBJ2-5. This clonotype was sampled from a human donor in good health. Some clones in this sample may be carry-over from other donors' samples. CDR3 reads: CASSYVRSGGQYF.